This TCR beta chain stems from a study of blood T cell repertoires in COVID-19. Study context: The United States, Italy and Spain supplied acute and convalescent COVID-19 samples. The cDNA or gDNA used as material had been derived from T cells, B-cell-depleted T cells, or PBMCs.

CDR1 is LGHDT and CDR2 is YNNKEL in the germline V gene (reference sequence). The CDR3 extends over 13 amino acids. V gave up 0 bases and J gave up 5 bases, with 8 bases separating them. Authors' methods: Amplification of reference gene primers provided the estimated nucleated cell counts. Method: immunoSEQ multiplex PCR; TCRdb's copy keeps in-frame clones and lacks some. The DNA was the basis for D and trimming; V, J and clone size are from that table. The repertoire includes over 100,000 clones, approximately 87% of them detected once, and 15% to 20% sits in the top ten. The material sequenced was peripheral blood. The chain employs TRBV3-1 (or the pseudogene TRBV3-2) and TRBJ2-7; D gene ambiguous. This receptor was identified in a woman aged 55-69 years with acute or convalescent COVID-19. CDR3 loop: CASSQDGVHEQYF. CDR3 nucleotides: TGTGCCAGCAGCCAAGATGGAGTCCACGAGCAGTACTTC.